The present entry profiles one T cell receptor (beta chain) with its context. Its cognate antigen is unknown. Samples came from axillary lymph nodes draining the breast cancer. Trimming shortened V by 0 bases and J by 0 bases, and 13 bases separated the two germline ends. From germline, CDR1 is SGDLS and CDR2 YYNGEE. There are 17 residues in the CDR3. These data belong to a study of breast tumors, draining lymph nodes, adjacent tissues. Notes on the study in general: Tumor TCR diversity was below lymph nodes but above nontumor tissue.

TCRdb reprocessed the multiplex PCR reads via MiXCR and lists one record per CDR3 protein. The sample comprises about 230,000 distinct CDR3 sequences, approximately 29% of which are singletons, and about 1.4% rests with the top ten. The chain recombines TRBV9 with TRBJ1-3, with no clear D. The specimen was axillary lymph node tissue. The origin of this receptor is a female donor with breast cancer. Some clones in this sample may be carry-over from other donors' samples. The CDR3 is CASSVGLDRLSGNTIYF. The CDR3 nucleotides are TGTGCCAGCAGCGTAGGTCTGGACCGACTCTCTGGAAACACCATATATTTT.